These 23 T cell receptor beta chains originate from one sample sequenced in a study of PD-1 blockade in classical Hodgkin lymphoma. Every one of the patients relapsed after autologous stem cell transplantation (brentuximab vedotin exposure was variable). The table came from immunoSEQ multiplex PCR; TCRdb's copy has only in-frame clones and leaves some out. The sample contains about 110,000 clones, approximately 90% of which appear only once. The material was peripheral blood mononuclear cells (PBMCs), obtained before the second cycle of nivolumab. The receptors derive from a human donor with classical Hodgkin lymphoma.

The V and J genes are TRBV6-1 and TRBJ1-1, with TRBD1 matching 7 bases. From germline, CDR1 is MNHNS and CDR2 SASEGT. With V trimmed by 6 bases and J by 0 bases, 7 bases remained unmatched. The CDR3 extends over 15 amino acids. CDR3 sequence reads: CASSSSDRVNTEAFF. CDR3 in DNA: TGTGCCAGCAGCTCAAGTGACAGGGTGAACACTGAAGCTTTCTTT.

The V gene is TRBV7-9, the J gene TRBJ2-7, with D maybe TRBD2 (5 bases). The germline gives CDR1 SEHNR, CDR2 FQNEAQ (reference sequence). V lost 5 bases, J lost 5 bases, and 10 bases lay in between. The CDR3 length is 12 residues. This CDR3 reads CASSEGTNEQYF. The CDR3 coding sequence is TGTGCCAGCAGCGAGGGTACTAACGAGCAGTACTTC.

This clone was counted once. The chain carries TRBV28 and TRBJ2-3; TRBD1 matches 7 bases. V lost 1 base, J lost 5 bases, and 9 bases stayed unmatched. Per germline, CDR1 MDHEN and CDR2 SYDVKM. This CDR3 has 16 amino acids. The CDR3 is CASSLFPDRDKDTQYF. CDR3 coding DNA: TGTGCCAGCAGTTTATTCCCCGACAGGGACAAAGATACGCAGTATTTT.

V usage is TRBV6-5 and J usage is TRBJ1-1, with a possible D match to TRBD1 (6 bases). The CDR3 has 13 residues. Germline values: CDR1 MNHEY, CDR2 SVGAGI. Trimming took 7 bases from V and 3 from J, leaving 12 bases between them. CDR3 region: CASKSRGDTEAFF. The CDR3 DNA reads TGTGCCAGCAAATCCAGGGGTGACACTGAAGCTTTCTTT.

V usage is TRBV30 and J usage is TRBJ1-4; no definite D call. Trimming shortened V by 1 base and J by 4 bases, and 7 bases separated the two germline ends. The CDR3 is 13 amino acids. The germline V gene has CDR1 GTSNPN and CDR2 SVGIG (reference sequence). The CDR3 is CAWSGLNNEKLFF. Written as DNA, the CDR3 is TGTGCCTGGAGTGGCCTAAATAATGAAAAACTGTTTTTT.

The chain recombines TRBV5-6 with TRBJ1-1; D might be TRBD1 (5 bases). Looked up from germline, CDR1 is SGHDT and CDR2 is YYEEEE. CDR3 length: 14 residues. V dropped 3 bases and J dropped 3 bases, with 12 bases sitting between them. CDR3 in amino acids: CASSYRGLYTEAFF. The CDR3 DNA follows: TGTGCCAGCAGCTACCGGGGCCTCTACACTGAAGCTTTCTTT. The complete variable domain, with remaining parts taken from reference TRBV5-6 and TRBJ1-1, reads DAGVTQSPTHLIKTRGQQVTLRCSPKSGHDTVSWYQQALGQGPQFIFQYYEEEERQRGNFPDRFSGHQFPNYSSELNVNALLLGDSALYLCASSYRGLYTEAFFGQGTRLTVV.

In DNA, the CDR3 is TGTGCCAGCAGCTTGGCCGGGGATACGTGGGCCGTGGGGTATGGCTACACCTTC. It codes for CASSLAGDTWAVGYGYTF. The gene calls are TRBV5-6 and TRBJ1-2, with D uncertain. The V gene's germline CDR1 is SGHDT and CDR2 YYEEEE. The CDR3 runs 18 residues. V was trimmed by 0 bases and J by 5 bases, leaving 23 bases between them.

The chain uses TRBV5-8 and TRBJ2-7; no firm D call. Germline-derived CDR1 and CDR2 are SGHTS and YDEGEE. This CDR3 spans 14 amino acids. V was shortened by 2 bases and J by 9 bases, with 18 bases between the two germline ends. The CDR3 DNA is TGTGCCAGCAGCTTTCAAGTCGAGTCTTGGGGGCAGTACTTC. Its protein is CASSFQVESWGQYF.

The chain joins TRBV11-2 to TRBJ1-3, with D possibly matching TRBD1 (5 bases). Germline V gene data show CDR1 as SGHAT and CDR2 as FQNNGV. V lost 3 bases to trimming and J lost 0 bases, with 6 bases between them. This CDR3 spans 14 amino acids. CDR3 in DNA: TGTGCCAGCAGCTTGGGGGACTCTGGAAACACCATATATTTT. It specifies CASSLGDSGNTIYF.

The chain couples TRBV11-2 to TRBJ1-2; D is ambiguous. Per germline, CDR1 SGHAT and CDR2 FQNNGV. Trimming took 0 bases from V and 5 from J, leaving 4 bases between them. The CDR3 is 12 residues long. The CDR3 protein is CASSLDQYGYTF. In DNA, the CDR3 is TGTGCCAGCAGCTTAGATCAGTATGGCTACACCTTC.

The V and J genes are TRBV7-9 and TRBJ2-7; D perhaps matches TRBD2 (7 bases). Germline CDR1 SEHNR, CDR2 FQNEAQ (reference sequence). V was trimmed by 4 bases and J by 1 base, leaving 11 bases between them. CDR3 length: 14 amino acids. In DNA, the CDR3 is TGTGCCAGCAGCTGGGGAGGGGGGTCCTACGAGCAGTACTTC. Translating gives CASSWGGGSYEQYF.

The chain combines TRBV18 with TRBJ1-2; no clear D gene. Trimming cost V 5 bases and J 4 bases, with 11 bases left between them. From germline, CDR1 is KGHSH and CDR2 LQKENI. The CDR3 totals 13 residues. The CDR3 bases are TGTGCCAGCTCAGAGACTAAGGCCTATGGCTACACCTTC. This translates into CASSETKAYGYTF.

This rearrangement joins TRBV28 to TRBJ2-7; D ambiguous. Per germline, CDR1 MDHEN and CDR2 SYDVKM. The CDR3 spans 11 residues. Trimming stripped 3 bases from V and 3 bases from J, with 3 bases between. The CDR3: CASSFNYEQYF. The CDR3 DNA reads TGTGCCAGCAGTTTCAACTACGAGCAGTACTTC.

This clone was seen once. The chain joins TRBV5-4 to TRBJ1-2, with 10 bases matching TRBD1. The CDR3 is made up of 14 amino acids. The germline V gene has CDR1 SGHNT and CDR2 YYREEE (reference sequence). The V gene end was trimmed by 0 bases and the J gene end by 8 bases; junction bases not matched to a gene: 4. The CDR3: CASSLGQGAPGYTF. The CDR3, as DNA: TGTGCCAGCAGCTTGGGACAGGGGGCGCCCGGCTACACCTTC.

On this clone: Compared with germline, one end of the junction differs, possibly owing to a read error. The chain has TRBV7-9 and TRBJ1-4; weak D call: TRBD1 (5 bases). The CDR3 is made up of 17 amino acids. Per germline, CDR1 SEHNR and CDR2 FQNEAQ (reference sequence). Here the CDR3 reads CASSLVRGLGPNGKLFF. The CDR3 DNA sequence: TGTGCCAGCAGCTTAGTTAGAGGATTGGGACCTAATGGAAAACTGTTTTTT.

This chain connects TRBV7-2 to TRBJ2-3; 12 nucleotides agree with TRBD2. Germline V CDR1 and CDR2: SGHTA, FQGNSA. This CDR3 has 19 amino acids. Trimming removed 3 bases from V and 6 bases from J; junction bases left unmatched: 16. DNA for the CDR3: TGTGCCAGCAGCTTGCAGCCACTAAGACTAGCGGGAGACACGGATACGCAGTATTTT. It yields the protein CASSLQPLRLAGDTDTQYF.

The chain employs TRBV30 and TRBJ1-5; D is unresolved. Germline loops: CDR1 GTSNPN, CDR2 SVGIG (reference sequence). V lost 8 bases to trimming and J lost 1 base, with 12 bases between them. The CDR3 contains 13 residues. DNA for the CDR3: TGTGCCAGTAGCCTTCAAAGCAATCAGCCCCAGCATTTT. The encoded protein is CASSLQSNQPQHF.

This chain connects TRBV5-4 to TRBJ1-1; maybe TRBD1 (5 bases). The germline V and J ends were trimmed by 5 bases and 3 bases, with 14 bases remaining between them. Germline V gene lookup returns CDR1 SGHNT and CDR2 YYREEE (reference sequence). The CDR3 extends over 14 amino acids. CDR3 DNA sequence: TGTGCCAGCAGTTCCGGGACGGTGTACACTGAAGCTTTCTTT. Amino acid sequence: CASSSGTVYTEAFF. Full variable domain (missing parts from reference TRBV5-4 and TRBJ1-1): ETGVTQSPTHLIKTRGQQVTLRCSSQSGHNTVSWYQQALGQGPQFIFQYYREEENGRGNFPPRFSGLQFPNYSSELNVNALELDDSALYLCASSSGTVYTEAFFGQGTRLTVV.

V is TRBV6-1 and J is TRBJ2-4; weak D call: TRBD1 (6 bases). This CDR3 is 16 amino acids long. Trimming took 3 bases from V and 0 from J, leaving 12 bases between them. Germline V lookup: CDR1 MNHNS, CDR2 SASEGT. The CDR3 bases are TGTGCCAGCAGTGAGCGCCAGGGGTTAGCCAAAAACATTCAGTACTTC. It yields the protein CASSERQGLAKNIQYF.

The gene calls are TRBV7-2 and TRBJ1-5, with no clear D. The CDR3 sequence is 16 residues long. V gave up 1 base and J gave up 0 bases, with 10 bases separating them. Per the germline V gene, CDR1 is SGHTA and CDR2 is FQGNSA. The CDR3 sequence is CASSLGGGYSNQPQHF. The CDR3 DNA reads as TGTGCCAGCAGCTTAGGAGGCGGCTATAGCAATCAGCCCCAGCATTTT.

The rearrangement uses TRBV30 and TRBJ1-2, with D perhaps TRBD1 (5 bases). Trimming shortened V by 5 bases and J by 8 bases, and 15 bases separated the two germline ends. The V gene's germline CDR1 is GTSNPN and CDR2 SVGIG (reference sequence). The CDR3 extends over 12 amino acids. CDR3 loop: CAWGLYTGGYTF. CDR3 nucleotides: TGTGCCTGGGGCCTCTACACAGGCGGCTACACCTTC.

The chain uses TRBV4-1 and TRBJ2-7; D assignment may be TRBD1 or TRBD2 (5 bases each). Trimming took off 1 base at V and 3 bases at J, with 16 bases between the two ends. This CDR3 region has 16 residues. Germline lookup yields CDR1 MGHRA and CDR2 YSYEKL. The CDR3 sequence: CASSQVLGRANYEQYF. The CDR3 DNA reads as TGCGCCAGCAGCCAAGTCCTGGGACGCGCGAACTACGAGCAGTACTTC.

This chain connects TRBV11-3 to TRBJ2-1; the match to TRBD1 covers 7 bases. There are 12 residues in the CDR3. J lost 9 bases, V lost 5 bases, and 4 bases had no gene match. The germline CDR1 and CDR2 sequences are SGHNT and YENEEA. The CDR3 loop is CASSDRDGEQFF. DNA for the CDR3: TGTGCCAGCAGCGACAGGGATGGTGAGCAGTTCTTC.